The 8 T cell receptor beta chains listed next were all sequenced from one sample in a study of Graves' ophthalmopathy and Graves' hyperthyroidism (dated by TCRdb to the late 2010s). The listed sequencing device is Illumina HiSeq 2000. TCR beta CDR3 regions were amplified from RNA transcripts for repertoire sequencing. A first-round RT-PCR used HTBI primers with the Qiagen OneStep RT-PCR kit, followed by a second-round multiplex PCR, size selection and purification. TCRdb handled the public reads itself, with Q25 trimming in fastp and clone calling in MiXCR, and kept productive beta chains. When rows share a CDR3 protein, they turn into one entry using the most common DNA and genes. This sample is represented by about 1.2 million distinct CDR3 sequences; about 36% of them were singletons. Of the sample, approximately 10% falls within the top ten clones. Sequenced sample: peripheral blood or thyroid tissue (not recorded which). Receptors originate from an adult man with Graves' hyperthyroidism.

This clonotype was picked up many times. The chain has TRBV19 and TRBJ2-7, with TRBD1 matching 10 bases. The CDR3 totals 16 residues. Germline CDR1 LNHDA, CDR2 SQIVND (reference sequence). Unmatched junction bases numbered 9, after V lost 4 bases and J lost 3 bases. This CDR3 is CASSTHGQGGSYEQYF. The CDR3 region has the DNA TGTGCCAGTAGTACCCATGGACAGGGGGGGAGCTACGAGCAGTACTTC.

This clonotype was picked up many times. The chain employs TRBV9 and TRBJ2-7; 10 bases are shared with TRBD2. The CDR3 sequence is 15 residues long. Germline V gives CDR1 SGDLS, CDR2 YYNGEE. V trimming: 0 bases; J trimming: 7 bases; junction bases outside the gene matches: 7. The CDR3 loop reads CASSVVPSGSEEQYF. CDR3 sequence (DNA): TGTGCCAGCAGCGTAGTCCCTAGCGGGAGTGAAGAGCAGTACTTC.

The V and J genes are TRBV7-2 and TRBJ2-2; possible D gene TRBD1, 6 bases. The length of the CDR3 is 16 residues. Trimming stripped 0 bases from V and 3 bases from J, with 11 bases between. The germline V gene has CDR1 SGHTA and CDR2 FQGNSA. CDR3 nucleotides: TGTGCCAGCAGCTTAGCGGCAGGGGCCCACACCGGGGAGCTGTTTTTT. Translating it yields CASSLAAGAHTGELFF.

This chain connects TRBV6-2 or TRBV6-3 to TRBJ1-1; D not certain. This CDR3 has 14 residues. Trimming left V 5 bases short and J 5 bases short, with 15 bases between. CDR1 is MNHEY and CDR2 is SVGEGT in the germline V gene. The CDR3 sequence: CASSHYPRGTEAFF. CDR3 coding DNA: TGTGCCAGCAGTCACTACCCCCGTGGGACTGAAGCTTTCTTT.

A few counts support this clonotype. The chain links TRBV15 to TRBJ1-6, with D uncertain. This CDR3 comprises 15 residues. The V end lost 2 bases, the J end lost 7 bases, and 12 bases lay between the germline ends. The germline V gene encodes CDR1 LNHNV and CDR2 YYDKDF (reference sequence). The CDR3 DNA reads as TGTGCCACCAGCAGAATCGGGAGGTTCAATTCACCCCTCCACTTT. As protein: CATSRIGRFNSPLHF.

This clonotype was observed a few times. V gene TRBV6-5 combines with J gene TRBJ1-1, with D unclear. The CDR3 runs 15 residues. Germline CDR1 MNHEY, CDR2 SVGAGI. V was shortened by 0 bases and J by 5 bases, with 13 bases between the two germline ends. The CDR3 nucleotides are TGTGCCAGCAGTTACTCTCTCGGGGTTCGTACTGAAGCTTTCTTT. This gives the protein CASSYSLGVRTEAFF.

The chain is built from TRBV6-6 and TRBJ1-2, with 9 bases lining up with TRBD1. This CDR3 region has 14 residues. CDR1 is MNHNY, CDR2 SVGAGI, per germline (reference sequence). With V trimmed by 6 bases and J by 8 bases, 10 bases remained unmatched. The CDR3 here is CASSTWTGAGGYTF. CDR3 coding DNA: TGTGCCAGCAGCACATGGACAGGGGCTGGCGGCTACACCTTC.

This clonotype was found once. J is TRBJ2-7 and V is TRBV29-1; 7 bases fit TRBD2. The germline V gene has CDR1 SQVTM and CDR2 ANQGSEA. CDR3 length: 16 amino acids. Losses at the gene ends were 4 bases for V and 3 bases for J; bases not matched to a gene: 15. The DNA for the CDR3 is TGCAGCGTTGGGGGGGGGGGGGGGGGGGGGGGCTACGAGCAGTACTTC. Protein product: CSVGGGGGGGGYEQYF.